This record concerns one T cell receptor beta chain sequence. The antigen is unknown. The data were obtained in a study of response to subunit inactivated influenza vaccine. General study findings and limits: The authors suggested that every seasonal influenza vaccination recruits few new T cells.

TCRdb recomputed calls from the RT-PCR reads with MiXCR, one row per CDR3 protein. The sample shows 400,000 to 550,000 distinct CDR3 sequences, 25% of them seen only once. The trim removed 4 bases at V and 0 bases at J, leaving 14 bases unmatched. Germline-derived CDR1 and CDR2 are MNHEY and SVGEGT. This CDR3 contains 20 residues. The receptor's source is a man aged 45-65 years who received an inactivated influenza vaccine. The J gene is TRBJ2-1, the V gene TRBV6-2 or TRBV6-3; 11 nucleotides line up with TRBD2. The specimen was CD4+ T cells sorted from PBMCs, collected 4 to 6 days after vaccination. This CDR3 reads CASSLDPFHSGRASYNEQFF. The CDR3 coding sequence is TGTGCCAGCAGTTTGGACCCGTTCCATAGCGGGAGGGCCTCCTACAATGAGCAGTTCTTC.